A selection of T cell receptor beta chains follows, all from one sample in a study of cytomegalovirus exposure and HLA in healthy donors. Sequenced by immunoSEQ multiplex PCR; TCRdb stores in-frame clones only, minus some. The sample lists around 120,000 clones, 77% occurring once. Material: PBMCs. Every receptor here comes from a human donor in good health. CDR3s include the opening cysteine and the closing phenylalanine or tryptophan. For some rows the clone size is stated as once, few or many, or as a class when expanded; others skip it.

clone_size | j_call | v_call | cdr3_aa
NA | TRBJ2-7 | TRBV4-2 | CASSLGGQDYEQYF
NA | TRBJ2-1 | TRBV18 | CASSPFYQGPGQGSYNEQFF
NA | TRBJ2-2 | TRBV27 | CASSSYWGGPGELFF
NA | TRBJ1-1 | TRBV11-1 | CASSLVSNTEAFF
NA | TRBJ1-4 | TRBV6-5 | CASRTSGTGGEKLFF
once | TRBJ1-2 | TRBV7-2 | CASRQGQVNYGYTF
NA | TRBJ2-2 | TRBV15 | CATSGQIAGELFF
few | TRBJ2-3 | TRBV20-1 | CSASKSDTQYF
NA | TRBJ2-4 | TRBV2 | CASTSQGSGKNIQYF
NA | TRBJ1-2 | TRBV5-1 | CASSPDGGQAGSSYGYTF
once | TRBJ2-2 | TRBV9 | CASSVVGGGHTGELFF
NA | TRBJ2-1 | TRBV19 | CASTNGASGSPEQFF
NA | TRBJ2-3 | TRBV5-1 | CASSLRTSGGTDTQYF
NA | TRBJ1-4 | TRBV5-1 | CASTDRGGGEKLFF
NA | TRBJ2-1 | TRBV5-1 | CASSLGVSGRLGDEQFF
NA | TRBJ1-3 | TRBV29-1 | CSVGRGSGNTIYF